The clone carrying this T cell receptor (beta chain) was seen a few times. The target antigen is unknown. This entry is derived from a study of shared clonotypes between healthy human individuals. Data came from immunoSEQ multiplex PCR; TCRdb stores just in-frame clones and leaves some out. This sample has 1.5 million to 2.5 million clones, with over 85% found just once. Naive CD8 cells comprised CD45RO-negative, CCR7-positively selected cells, excluding terminally differentiated effector memory CD45RA+ cells. The germline V gene encodes CDR1 GTSNPN and CDR2 SVGIG (reference sequence). The CDR3 is made up of 13 amino acids. V dropped 5 bases and J dropped 2; count of bases not matched to a gene: 5. Study-level points and caveats: The authors expected sequencing depth to affect clonotype sharing among donors. Researchers found naive subsets generally carried larger estimated richness than memory subsets.

The chain has TRBV30 and TRBJ1-2, with 7 nucleotides matching TRBD1. The TCR sequence derives from a young man in good health. The sample taken for sequencing was naive CD8+ T cells sorted from blood. CDR3 protein: CAWGWTGNYGYTF. Written as DNA, the CDR3 is TGTGCCTGGGGATGGACAGGAAACTATGGCTACACCTTC.